This TCR beta chain was found in a study of cytomegalovirus exposure and HLA in healthy donors. Looking at the study overall: The early release's HLA-typed donors yielded tens of millions of unique TCRs.

In the PCR, 60 Vbeta and 13 Jbeta primers were used. The assay was immunoSEQ multiplex PCR, and TCRdb's table has in-frame clones only and misses some. The listing contains some 150,000 clones. Germline lookup yields CDR1 SGHAT and CDR2 FQNNGV. After removal of 1 base from V and 4 bases from J, the junction contained 2 bases not matched to a gene. The CDR3 spans 14 residues. Healthy bone marrow donors made up the donors. At collection, donors were nominally healthy, but unrecorded immune exposures were probable. The sample was PBMCs. This clonotype originated in a woman in her late teens or twenties in good health and CMV-seropositive. The chain links TRBV11-2 to TRBJ2-5, with 8 bases aligning to TRBD2. DNA of the CDR3: TGTGCCAGCAGCTTAGTCGGGGGGGCAGAGACCCAGTACTTC. This translates into CASSLVGGAETQYF.